The clone carrying this T cell receptor (beta chain) was seen only once. Its antigen is unidentified. The sample is drawn from a study of Tregs in tolerant kidney transplant recipients. The nonmyeloablative bone marrow transplants came from related graft donors, with transient mixed chimerism. Unstimulated Tregs (CD4+CD25+CD127-) and CD4+CD25- non-Tregs were sorted from PBMCs. Study-wide findings and caveats: Few patients were studied, so findings need validation in larger groups.

Trimming cost V 3 bases and J 3 bases, with 15 bases left between them. The CDR3 spans 15 residues. Germline values: CDR1 PRHDT, CDR2 FYEKMQ (reference sequence). Profiled with immunoSEQ multiplex PCR; TCRdb holds only in-frame clones, not every one. The data show 45,000 or so clones, with 89% seen just once and roughly 16% held by the top ten. Sequencing used CD8+ T cells from blood (PBMCs), obtained 12 months after the transplant. The chain employs TRBV13 and TRBJ2-7; D possibly corresponds to TRBD2 (6 bases). The clonotype comes from a human patient who received a combined kidney and bone marrow transplant. T cells may partly derive from the graft donor. Here the CDR3 reads CASSFVGTPGYEQYF. The CDR3 DNA sequence: TGTGCCAGCAGCTTCGTAGGGACTCCCGGCTACGAGCAGTACTTC. Filled out from reference TRBV13 and TRBJ2-7, the complete variable domain reads AAGVIQSPRHLIKEKRETATLKCYPIPRHDTVYWYQQGPGQDPQFLISFYEKMQSDKGSIPDRFSAQQFSDYHSELNMSSLELGDSALYFCASSFVGTPGYEQYFGPGTRLTVT.